The entry below describes one TCR beta chain. As yet, its antigen is unknown. These data come from a study of beta chain features in type 1 diabetes. Study-wide points: Type 1 diabetes patients had TCRB CDR3s that were shorter (moderately but significantly so) in all four CD4+ subsets.

Reverse transcribing all isolated RNA meant expressed TCRB transcripts were sequenced. Generated by immunoSEQ multiplex PCR, the TCRdb table keeps only in-frame clones and is missing some. Of roughly 290,000 clones listed, 15% are singletons. The J segment lost 1 base and the V segment lost 3 bases, leaving 7 bases of the junction unmatched. The CDR3 runs to 16 residues. CDR1 and CDR2 (germline): LNHDA, SQIVND (reference sequence). CD45RO/CCR7/CD25/CD127/CD95/CD27 sorting isolated CD4+ naive, central memory, regulatory and stem cell-like memory cells. The sample taken for sequencing was naive CD4+ T cells from blood. J is TRBJ2-7 and V is TRBV19; 9 nucleotides line up with TRBD1. This TCR derives from a man aged 18 to 29 with type 1 diabetes. The CDR3 DNA follows: TGTGCCAGTAGTATGGCCGGACAGGGGAATTCCTACGAGCAGTACTTC. It yields the protein CASSMAGQGNSYEQYF.